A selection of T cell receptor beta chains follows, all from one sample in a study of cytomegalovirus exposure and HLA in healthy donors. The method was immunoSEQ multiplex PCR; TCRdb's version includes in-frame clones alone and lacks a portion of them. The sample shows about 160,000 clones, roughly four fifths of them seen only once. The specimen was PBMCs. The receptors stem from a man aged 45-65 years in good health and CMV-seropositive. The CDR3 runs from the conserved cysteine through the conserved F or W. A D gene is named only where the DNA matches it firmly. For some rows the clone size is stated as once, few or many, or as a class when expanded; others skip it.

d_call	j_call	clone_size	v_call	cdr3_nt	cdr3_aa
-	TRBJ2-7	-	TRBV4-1	TGCGCCAGCAGCCAAGTGAGACAGGAAAACTACGAGCAGTACTTC	CASSQVRQENYEQYF
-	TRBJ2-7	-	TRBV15	TGTGCCACCAGCAGAGATCGGTCCTACTCCTACGAGCAGTACTTC	CATSRDRSYSYEQYF
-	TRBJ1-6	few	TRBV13	TGTGCCAGCAGCGTCTCCCTTAATTCACCCCTCCACTTT	CASSVSLNSPLHF
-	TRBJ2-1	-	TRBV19	TGTGCCAGTAGTACGGGTGGCTGGGACAATGAGCAGTTCTTC	CASSTGGWDNEQFF
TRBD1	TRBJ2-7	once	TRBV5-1	TGCGCCAGCAGCTTGGCCGGGGGACAGGGCCAAAACGAGCAGTACTTC	CASSLAGGQGQNEQYF
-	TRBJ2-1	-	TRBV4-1	TGCGCCAGCAGCCAGGGAAGGACTAGGGGGGAGCAGTTCTTC	CASSQGRTRGEQFF
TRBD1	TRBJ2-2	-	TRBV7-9	TGTGCCAGCAGCATGGGACAGGGGGACACCGGGGAGCTGTTTTTT	CASSMGQGDTGELFF
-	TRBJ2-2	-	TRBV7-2	TGTGCCAGCAGCTTATACTCCCTAGTGTTCACCGGGGAGCTGTTTTTT	CASSLYSLVFTGELFF
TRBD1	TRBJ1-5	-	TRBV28	TGTGCCAGCAGTTCGGGACAGGGAAGTGGCAATCAGCCCCAGCATTTT	CASSSGQGSGNQPQHF
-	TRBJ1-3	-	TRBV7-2	TGTGCCAGCACCTTCGGGGGGGCTGGAAACACCATATATTTT	CASTFGGAGNTIYF
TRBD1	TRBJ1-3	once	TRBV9	TGTGCCAGCAGCGTGGGGGTTGGGCAGGGGGCTGGAAACACCATATATTTT	CASSVGVGQGAGNTIYF
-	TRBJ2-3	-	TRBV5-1	TGCGCCAGCAGCTTGAATCTTGGCCTTACGCAGTATTTT	CASSLNLGLTQYF
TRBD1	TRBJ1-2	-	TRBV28	TGTGCCAGCAGCCCCATAGCCAACAGGGGCTACTATGGCTACACCTTC	CASSPIANRGYYGYTF
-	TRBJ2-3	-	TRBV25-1	TGTGCCAGCGGGGCCACAGATACGCAGTATTTT	CASGATDTQYF
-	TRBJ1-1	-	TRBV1	TGCACCAGCAGCCAAGGGGCCCAGAACACTGAAGCTTTCTTT	CTSSQGAQNTEAFF
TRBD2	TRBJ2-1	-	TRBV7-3	TGTGCCAGCAGCTTGACTAGCGGGGACCATGAGCAGTTCTTC	CASSLTSGDHEQFF
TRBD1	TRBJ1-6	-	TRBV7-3	TGTGCCAGCAGCCACGACAGGGGGGACCTTGGTTCACCCCTCCACTTT	CASSHDRGDLGSPLHF
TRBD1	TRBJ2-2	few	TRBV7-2	TGTGCCAGCAGCTTTAGACAGGGGGCAACCGGGGAGCTGTTTTTT	CASSFRQGATGELFF
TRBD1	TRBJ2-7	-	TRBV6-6	TGTGCCACGGGGACAGGGTACGAGCAGTACTTC	CATGTGYEQYF
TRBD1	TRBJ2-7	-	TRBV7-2	TGTGCCAGCAGTACCCGAATTGGGACAGGGACCGTCGAGCAGTACTTC	CASSTRIGTGTVEQYF
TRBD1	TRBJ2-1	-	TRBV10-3	TGTGCCATCACGACGGGACAGGGTTACAATGAGCAGTTCTTC	CAITTGQGYNEQFF
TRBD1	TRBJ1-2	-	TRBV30	TGTGCCCAGCCGACAGGGAAAAACTATGGCTACACCTTC	CAQPTGKNYGYTF
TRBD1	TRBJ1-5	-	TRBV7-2	TGTGCCAGCAGCCGACAGGGGCTCCTTAGCAATCAGCCCCAGCATTTT	CASSRQGLLSNQPQHF
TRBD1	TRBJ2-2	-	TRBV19	TGTGCCAGTAGTCGAACCGGGACAGACAACACCGGGGAGCTGTTTTTT	CASSRTGTDNTGELFF
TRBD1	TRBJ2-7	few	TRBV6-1	TGTGCCAGCAGTACCGGGACAGGGGTAGACTACGAGCAGTACTTC	CASSTGTGVDYEQYF
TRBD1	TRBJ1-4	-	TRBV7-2	TGTGCCAGCAGCCCCCGGGACAGGGCTACTAATGAAAAACTGTTTTTT	CASSPRDRATNEKLFF
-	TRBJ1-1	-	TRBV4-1	TGCGCCAGCAGCCAAGTGTCGGACAGTATGAACACTGAAGCTTTCTTT	CASSQVSDSMNTEAFF
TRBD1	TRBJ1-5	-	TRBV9	TGTGCCAGCAGCGAGGGGGACAGGGGTGGCAATCAGCCCCAGCATTTT	CASSEGDRGGNQPQHF
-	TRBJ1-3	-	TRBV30	TGTGCCTGGAGTGTGGCCTCAGGGTACCAAAACACCATATATTTT	CAWSVASGYQNTIYF
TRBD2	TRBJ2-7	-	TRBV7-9	TGTGCCAGCAGCCTTCAAACTAGCGGGAGGGACGAGCAGTACTTC	CASSLQTSGRDEQYF
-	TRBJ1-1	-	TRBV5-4	TGTGCCAGCAGCCGCGCAAGGGGGGGCCGGTACGAAGCTTTCTTT	CASSRARGGRYEAFF
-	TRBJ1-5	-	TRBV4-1	TGCGCCAGCAGCCAAGATGAGAATCAGCCCCAGCATTTT	CASSQDENQPQHF
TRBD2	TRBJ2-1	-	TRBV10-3	TGTGCCATCAGTGAACGGGGGGTTGAAATCTACAATGAGCAGTTCTTC	CAISERGVEIYNEQFF
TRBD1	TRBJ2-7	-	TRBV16	TGTGCCAGCAGCCGGGGGACAGGGGGCGAGCAGTACTTC	CASSRGTGGEQYF
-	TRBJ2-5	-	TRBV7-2	TGTGCCAGCAGCGGTAGCGGCCAGGGGACCCAGTACTTC	CASSGSGQGTQYF
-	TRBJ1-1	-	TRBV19	TGTGCCAGTAGTATAGCCGATGGGGGCACGTCTTTCTTT	CASSIADGGTSFF
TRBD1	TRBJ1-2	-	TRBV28	TGTGCCAGCGGGGGGCAGGGGGCGGACTATGGCTACACCTTC	CASGGQGADYGYTF
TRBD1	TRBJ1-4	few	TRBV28	TGTGCCAGCAGTTACGAACAGGGGGGTGAAAAACTGTTTTTT	CASSYEQGGEKLFF
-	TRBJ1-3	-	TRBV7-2	TGTGCCAGCAGCTTAGGGACAGATGTCTCTGGAAACACCATATATTTT	CASSLGTDVSGNTIYF